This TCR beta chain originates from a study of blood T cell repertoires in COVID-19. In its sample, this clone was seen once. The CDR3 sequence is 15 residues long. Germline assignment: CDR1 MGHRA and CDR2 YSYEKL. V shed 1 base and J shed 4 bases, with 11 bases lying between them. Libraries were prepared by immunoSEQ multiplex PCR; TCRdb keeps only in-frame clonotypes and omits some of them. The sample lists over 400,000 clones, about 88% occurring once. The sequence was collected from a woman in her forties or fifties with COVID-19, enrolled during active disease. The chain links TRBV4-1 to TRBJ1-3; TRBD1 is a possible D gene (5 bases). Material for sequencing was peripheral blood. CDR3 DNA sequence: TGCGCCAGCAGCCAAGCCGGGACTGCCGGAAACACCATATATTTT. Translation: CASSQAGTAGNTIYF.